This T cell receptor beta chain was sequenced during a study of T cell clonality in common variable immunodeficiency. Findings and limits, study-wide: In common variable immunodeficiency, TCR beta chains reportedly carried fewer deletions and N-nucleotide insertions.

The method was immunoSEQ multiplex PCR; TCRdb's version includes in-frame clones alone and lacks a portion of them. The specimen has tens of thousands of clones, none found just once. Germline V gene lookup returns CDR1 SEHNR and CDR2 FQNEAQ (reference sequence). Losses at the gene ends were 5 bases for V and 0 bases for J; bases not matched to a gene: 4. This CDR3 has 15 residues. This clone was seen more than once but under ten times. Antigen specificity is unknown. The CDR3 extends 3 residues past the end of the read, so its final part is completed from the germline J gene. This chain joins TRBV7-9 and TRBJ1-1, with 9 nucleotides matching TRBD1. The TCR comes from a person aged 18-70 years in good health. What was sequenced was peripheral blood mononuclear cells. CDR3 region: CASSHRGRLNTEAFF. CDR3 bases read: TGTGCCAGCAGCCACAGGGGGCGCTTGAACACTGAA.